These T cell receptor beta chains were read from a single sample in a study of T cell responses to AZD1222 COVID-19 vaccine. This table comes from immunoSEQ multiplex PCR, and its TCRdb copy is limited to in-frame clones, with some not included. The table has about 150,000 clones, about 88% seen once. The sample in question was peripheral blood, obtained on day 0 of AZD1222 vaccination. These receptors came from an adult in good health. The CDR3 runs from the conserved cysteine through the conserved F or W. D genes are given only for firm matches. Size values are once, few and many counts, or a class for expanded clones, and some rows have none.

NA	NA	TRBV7-8	TRBJ1-1	CASSGGTEAFF	TGTGCCAGCAGCGGAGGGACTGAAGCTTTCTTT
NA	NA	TRBV5-6	TRBJ1-1	CASSSYTEAFF	TGTGCCAGCAGCTCCTACACTGAAGCTTTCTTT
TRBD1	NA	TRBV5-1	TRBJ1-4	CASSRLDRVPEKLFF	TGCGCCAGCAGCAGGCTGGACAGGGTCCCTGAAAAACTGTTTTTT
NA	NA	TRBV29-1	TRBJ2-4	CSTTEEAKNIQYF	TGCAGCACCACAGAGGAAGCCAAAAACATTCAGTACTTC
NA	once	TRBV24-1	TRBJ2-2	CATAGTGELFF	TGTGCCACCGCGGGCACCGGGGAGCTGTTTTTT
NA	NA	TRBV11-2	TRBJ2-7	CASVTDSASSYEQYF	TGTGCCAGCGTGACGGACAGCGCAAGCTCCTACGAGCAGTACTTC
TRBD1	NA	TRBV7-2	TRBJ2-3	CASSQDRGTDTQYF	TGTGCCAGCAGCCAGGACAGGGGCACAGATACGCAGTATTTT
NA	NA	TRBV6-2/TRBV6-3	TRBJ1-1	CASSYSTEAFF	TGTGCCAGCAGTTACTCTACTGAAGCTTTCTTT
NA	NA	TRBV12-5	TRBJ2-3	CASGPNKGGGGTDTQYF	TGTGCTAGTGGTCCAAATAAGGGAGGGGGCGGCACAGATACGCAGTATTTT
NA	NA	TRBV5-1	TRBJ2-1	CASSLEVGVYNEQFF	TGCGCCAGCAGCTTGGAGGTGGGAGTCTACAATGAGCAGTTCTTC
NA	NA	TRBV27	TRBJ1-2	CASSGWGYGYTF	TGTGCCAGCAGTGGCTGGGGGTATGGCTACACCTTC
NA	once	TRBV27	TRBJ2-7	CASSPGRGSYEQYF	TGTGCCAGCAGTCCGGGACGGGGCTCCTACGAGCAGTACTTC
TRBD2	NA	TRBV28	TRBJ2-1	CASSRTSGSYNEQFF	TGTGCCAGCAGTAGGACTAGCGGTTCCTACAATGAGCAGTTCTTC
TRBD1	NA	TRBV6-5	TRBJ1-2	CASSAGTGSGYTF	TGTGCCAGCAGCGCCGGGACAGGGAGTGGCTACACCTTC
TRBD1	few	TRBV27	TRBJ1-2	CASSSSGQVYGYTF	TGTGCCAGCAGTTCATCAGGACAGGTCTATGGCTACACCTTC
NA	few	TRBV20-1	TRBJ2-1	CSARNPNEQFF	TGCAGTGCTAGGAACCCTAATGAGCAGTTCTTC
TRBD2	NA	TRBV5-1	TRBJ2-5	CASSFPRHRPRGISGAPGTQYF	TGCGCCAGCAGCTTCCCTCGGCACCGGCCCAGGGGTATTAGCGGGGCTCCGGGGACCCAGTACTTC
NA	few	TRBV6-6	TRBJ2-1	CASSVDGFYNEQFF	TGTGCCAGCAGCGTGGACGGATTCTACAATGAGCAGTTCTTC
NA	NA	TRBV3-1/TRBV3-2	TRBJ1-3	CASSQEPGRISGNTIYF	TGTGCCAGCAGCCAAGAACCGGGACGGATCTCTGGAAACACCATATATTTT
NA	NA	TRBV20-1	TRBJ1-1	CRCAGTEAFF	TGCAGGTGCGCGGGCACTGAAGCTTTCTTT
NA	NA	TRBV9	TRBJ1-2	CASSVLPRDADLNYGYTF	TGTGCCAGCAGCGTCCTCCCCCGGGACGCAGACCTGAACTATGGCTACACCTTC
NA	once	TRBV9	TRBJ1-3	CASSVIGGSGNTIYF	TGTGCCAGCAGCGTTATTGGGGGCTCTGGAAACACCATATATTTT
TRBD1	NA	TRBV4-3	TRBJ1-5	CASSSDRGSQPQHF	TGCGCCAGCAGCTCGGACAGGGGGTCACAGCCCCAGCATTTT
TRBD1	NA	TRBV5-4	TRBJ2-1	CASSFGGTGWYNEQFF	TGTGCCAGCAGCTTTGGAGGGACAGGGTGGTACAATGAGCAGTTCTTC
TRBD1	NA	TRBV7-2	TRBJ2-3	CASSLKTGVGTDTQYF	TGTGCCAGCAGCTTAAAGACAGGGGTGGGCACAGATACGCAGTATTTT
TRBD1	NA	TRBV27	TRBJ1-1	CASSFRTGGGMNTEAFF	TGTGCCAGCAGTTTCCGGACAGGGGGGGGAATGAACACTGAAGCTTTCTTT
NA	NA	TRBV18	TRBJ2-7	CASSPPGTQYEQYF	TGTGCCAGCTCACCACCGGGGACACAATACGAGCAGTACTTC
TRBD1	NA	TRBV10-3	TRBJ2-1	CAISDRDRSNEQFF	TGTGCCATCAGTGACCGGGACAGGAGCAATGAGCAGTTCTTC
NA	NA	TRBV15	TRBJ2-2	CATSSRGLLARELFF	TGTGCCACCAGCTCCCGAGGACTCCTAGCCAGGGAGCTGTTTTTT
NA	NA	TRBV5-1	TRBJ2-2	CASSLKQGLDTGELFF	TGCGCCAGCAGCTTGAAGCAGGGTTTGGACACCGGGGAGCTGTTTTTT
NA	NA	TRBV30	TRBJ1-3	CAWSVSSSRRSGNTIYF	TGTGCCTGGAGTGTATCGTCCTCCCGCCGCTCTGGAAACACCATATATTTT
TRBD1	NA	TRBV7-2	TRBJ2-7	CASSLRLPRDSFAEQYF	TGTGCCAGCAGCTTACGCCTCCCCCGGGACAGTTTTGCCGAGCAGTACTTC
NA	NA	TRBV2	TRBJ1-2	CASSHTRPFANYGYTF	TGTGCCAGCAGCCACACACGCCCATTTGCTAACTATGGCTACACCTTC
NA	NA	TRBV4-1	TRBJ1-5	CASSQDPGAPYQPQHF	TGCGCCAGCAGCCAAGACCCAGGGGCGCCGTATCAGCCCCAGCATTTT
NA	NA	TRBV7-6	TRBJ2-5	CASSPRVPRLQYF	TGTGCCAGCAGCCCCCGGGTCCCAAGGCTCCAGTACTTC
NA	NA	TRBV5-6	TRBJ2-2	CASRLGRSPGELFF	TGTGCCAGCAGACTTGGACGGTCACCCGGGGAGCTGTTTTTT
NA	NA	TRBV9	TRBJ2-1	CASSDGRLSNEQFF	TGTGCCAGCAGCGACGGACGCCTCTCGAATGAGCAGTTCTTC
NA	NA	TRBV5-4	TRBJ2-7	CASSLEGQGLNEQYF	TGTGCCAGCAGCCTGGAGGGGCAGGGCTTAAACGAGCAGTACTTC
NA	NA	TRBV11-2	TRBJ2-7	CASSLAAGGPYEQYF	TGTGCCAGCAGCTTGGCCGCAGGGGGGCCCTACGAGCAGTACTTC
TRBD1	NA	TRBV5-6	TRBJ1-2	CASSTNRGWNGYTF	TGTGCCAGCAGCACGAACAGGGGCTGGAATGGCTACACCTTC
TRBD2	NA	TRBV6-6	TRBJ2-5	CASAGTSGMKKETQYF	TGTGCCAGCGCCGGGACTAGCGGGATGAAAAAAGAGACCCAGTACTTC
NA	NA	TRBV7-5	TRBJ2-3	CARSLALLRVFRTDTQYF	TGTGCCAGAAGCTTAGCGTTATTGAGGGTTTTTCGTACAGATACGCAGTATTTT
TRBD2	NA	TRBV5-8	TRBJ2-5	CASTPGGGGFETQYF	TGTGCCAGCACCCCCGGCGGGGGGGGGTTTGAGACCCAGTACTTC
NA	NA	TRBV4-1	TRBJ1-6	CASSHVVGEAYNSPLHF	TGCGCCAGCAGTCACGTAGTAGGGGAGGCCTATAATTCACCCCTCCACTTT
TRBD1	NA	TRBV24-1	TRBJ1-5	CATSKGGPNQPQHF	TGTGCCACCAGTAAAGGGGGCCCGAATCAGCCCCAGCATTTT
NA	NA	TRBV3-1/TRBV3-2	TRBJ2-1	CASSAWRGPYNEQFF	TGTGCCAGCAGCGCGTGGAGGGGGCCATACAATGAGCAGTTCTTC
NA	NA	TRBV5-1	TRBJ2-7	CASSFGGAYEQYF	TGCGCCAGCAGCTTTGGCGGAGCCTACGAGCAGTACTTC
NA	NA	TRBV30	TRBJ2-7	CAWSALPQGADEQYF	TGTGCCTGGAGTGCCCTACCCCAGGGAGCTGACGAGCAGTACTTC
TRBD2	once	TRBV9	TRBJ2-3	CASSVVGGGASTDTQYF	TGTGCCAGCAGCGTAGTCGGCGGGGGGGCCAGCACAGATACGCAGTATTTT
NA	NA	TRBV7-2	TRBJ1-5	CASSLEVGISNQPQHF	TGTGCCAGCAGCTTAGAGGTAGGGATAAGCAATCAGCCCCAGCATTTT